Sequencing of this T cell receptor (beta chain) was carried out in a study of cytomegalovirus exposure and HLA in healthy donors. General observations from the study: Cytomegalovirus-associated status was assigned to some 180 TCR beta chains. Later analysis suggested most CMV-associated TCR beta chains were HLA-restricted. The majority of TCR sequences were rare, yet some public TCRs appeared in many donors. A few CMV-associated chains were confirmed in vitro to be specific for CMV antigens.

Remarks on this clone: The antigen is unknown.

With 60 Vbeta and 13 Jbeta primers, the PCR was carried out. Libraries were prepared by immunoSEQ multiplex PCR; TCRdb keeps only in-frame clonotypes and omits some of them. The repertoire holds approximately 150,000 clones, with 76% as singletons. With 2 bases removed from V and 5 bases from J, the gap between germline ends came to 13 bases. The CDR3 totals 14 residues. CDR1 is GTSNPN, CDR2 SVGIG, per germline (reference sequence). This TCR was sampled from a man between 35 and 55 years old in good health and CMV-seronegative. The V gene is TRBV30, the J gene TRBJ2-4; the D is unclear. The sample consisted of PBMCs. The CDR3 DNA follows: TGTGCCTGGAGTAGATTTGCCCGGGAAAACATTCAGTACTTC. Translating gives CAWSRFARENIQYF.